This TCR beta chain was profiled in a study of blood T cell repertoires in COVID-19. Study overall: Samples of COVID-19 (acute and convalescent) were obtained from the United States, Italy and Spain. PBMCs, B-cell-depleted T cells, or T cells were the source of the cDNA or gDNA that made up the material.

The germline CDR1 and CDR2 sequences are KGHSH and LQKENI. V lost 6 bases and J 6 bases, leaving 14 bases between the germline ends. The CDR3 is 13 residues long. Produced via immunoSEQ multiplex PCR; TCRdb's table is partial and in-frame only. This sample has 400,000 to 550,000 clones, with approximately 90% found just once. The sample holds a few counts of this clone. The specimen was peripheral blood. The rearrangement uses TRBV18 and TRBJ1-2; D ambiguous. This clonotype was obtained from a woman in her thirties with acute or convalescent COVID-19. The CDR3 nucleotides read TGTGCCAGCTCCCCTCGGCGGGCGGATGGCTACACCTTC. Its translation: CASSPRRADGYTF.